This TCR beta chain was identified in a study of T cells in Graves' hyperthyroidism and ophthalmopathy. Study as a whole: Staff took peripheral blood when the initial diagnosis was made, before any treatment began.

This clonotype was observed at least ten times. Newly diagnosed patients aged 18 to 65 had hyperthyroidism of under 2 months' duration. Researchers amplified the TCR beta CDR3 regions from RNA transcripts. Researchers ran a first-round RT-PCR on the TCR CDR3 using the HTBI primer set. TCRdb itself ran the multiplex PCR reads through MiXCR, one entry per CDR3 protein. Here the sample spans some 770,000 distinct CDR3 sequences, 16% being singletons. The sequence came from a young man with Graves' hyperthyroidism. Sequenced material: blood.

The CDR3 loop is CATSDRSRSTDTQYF. CDR3 DNA sequence: TGTGCCACCAGTGATCGTAGCCGAAGCACAGATACGCAGTATTTT. The V and J genes are TRBV24-1 and TRBJ2-3; no reliable D call. This CDR3 has 15 residues. In germline, CDR1 is KGHDR, CDR2 SFDVKD. V lost 3 bases and J 0 bases, leaving 9 bases between the germline ends.